One sample yielded the 25 T cell receptor beta chains listed below, sequenced in a study of regulatory T cells in long-lasting Graves disease. Building of the TCR beta libraries involved iRepertoire HTBI primers and Arm-PCR of CDR3 regions. MiXCR, applied by TCRdb to the multiplex PCR reads, yields one record per CDR3 protein. The sample holds around 480,000 distinct CDR3 sequences, roughly 17% seen once. This sample's time point: newly diagnosed GD, antithyroid drugs for less than 3 months. Extracted PBMC RNA gave rise to the TCR library. This same sample was also part of a study on T cells in Graves' hyperthyroidism and ophthalmopathy.

The sequenced sample was peripheral blood mononuclear cells (PBMCs), obtained at new diagnosis, from a patient treated with antithyroid drugs. The receptor source for this set is a man between 35 and 55 years old with Graves disease.

This chain joins TRBV12-3 or TRBV12-4 and TRBJ1-2; 7 bases are shared with TRBD1. The junction had 14 bases not matched to a gene; V was cut back by 6 bases and J by 1 base. The CDR3 is 17 residues long. The CDR3 spells CASSRTGEISNNYGYTF. For the CDR3, the DNA is TGTGCCAGCAGCCGAACAGGGGAAATATCTAATAACTATGGCTACACCTTC.

Ten or more counts support this clonotype. The V gene is TRBV28, the J gene TRBJ1-2; D is unresolved. V was clipped by 5 bases and J by 4 bases, with 14 bases between them. Per the germline V gene, CDR1 is MDHEN and CDR2 is SYDVKM. The CDR3 runs 14 residues. CDR3 loop: CASSLTVPIYGYTF. CDR3 coding DNA: TGTGCCAGCAGTCTGACGGTTCCTATCTATGGCTACACCTTC.

This clonotype was seen a handful of times. The CDR3 sequence is CASGLPPLLHGYTF. The CDR3 coding sequence is TGTGCTAGTGGTCTCCCCCCTCTCCTCCATGGCTACACCTTC. The chain employs TRBV12-5 and TRBJ1-2; D is ambiguous. Looked up from germline, CDR1 is LGHNT and CDR2 is FRNRAP. This CDR3 comprises 14 residues. Trimming took 5 bases from V and 6 from J, leaving 16 bases between them.

A few counts support this clonotype. This chain joins TRBV7-6 and TRBJ2-3; 10 nucleotides align to TRBD2. Germline V gene sequence: CDR1 SGHVS, CDR2 FNYEAQ. This CDR3 region has 18 residues. With 5 bases clipped from V and 3 bases from J, the junction kept 14 bases outside the gene matches. CDR3: CASSPLGASGSLTDTQYF. CDR3 bases: TGTGCCAGCAGCCCTCTGGGTGCTAGCGGGAGCCTAACAGATACGCAGTATTTT.

This clonotype came up a few times. This rearrangement joins TRBV7-2 to TRBJ2-7; D is undetermined. The CDR3 is made up of 13 amino acids. Germline values: CDR1 SGHTA, CDR2 FQGNSA. V lost 5 bases and J 5 bases, leaving 13 bases between the germline ends. The CDR3 loop is CASSPQVPHEQYF. CDR3 DNA sequence: TGTGCCAGCAGCCCCCAGGTGCCCCACGAGCAGTACTTC.

This clonotype was detected many times. Here the CDR3 DNA reads TGTGCCAGCAGTTTATCTAGACAGTCCTACGAGCAGTACTTC. It is translated as CASSLSRQSYEQYF. This chain uses TRBV27 with TRBJ2-7, with D perhaps matching TRBD1 (5 bases). From germline, CDR1 is MNHEY and CDR2 SMNVEV (reference sequence). The germline V and J ends were trimmed by 0 bases and 1 base, with 7 bases remaining between them. The CDR3 is made up of 14 amino acids.

This clonotype has just a few counts. V usage is TRBV30 and J usage is TRBJ2-2; 13 bases are a match to TRBD2. The CDR3 spans 15 residues. Germline trimming cut 4 bases from V and 14 bases from J; bases unmatched to any gene: 13. Germline V lookup: CDR1 GTSNPN, CDR2 SVGIG (reference sequence). The CDR3, as DNA: TGTGCCTGGATGATACCGGGACTAGCGGGATCAGGTCTGTTTTTT. As protein: CAWMIPGLAGSGLFF.

At least ten counts were recorded for this clonotype. The chain links TRBV11-2 to TRBJ2-7; weak D call: TRBD2 (5 bases). V dropped 6 bases and J dropped 0 bases, with 15 bases sitting between them. Germline V lookup: CDR1 SGHAT, CDR2 FQNNGV. The CDR3 contains 15 residues. This chain's CDR3 is CASSLSPEGSYEQYF. The CDR3 nucleotides read TGTGCCAGCAGTTTATCCCCAGAGGGCTCCTACGAGCAGTACTTC.

The rearrangement joins TRBV12-3 or TRBV12-4 to TRBJ1-1; the match to TRBD1 covers 8 bases. The V and J ends lost 6 bases and 6 bases, in that order; junction bases with no gene match: 3. The CDR3 runs 12 residues. CDR3 bases: TGTGCCAGCAGGACAGGGGCAGCTGAAGCTTTCTTT. The encoded protein is CASRTGAAEAFF.

CDR3 coding DNA: TGTGCCAGCAGCTTAGGCGGGACTAGCGGGAGGGCCAGGGAGACCCAGTACTTC. It codes for CASSLGGTSGRARETQYF. This chain links TRBV11-1 with TRBJ2-5; TRBD2 matches 16 bases. The CDR3 runs 18 residues. V was clipped by 1 base and J by 5 bases; unmatched bases: 7. The V gene's germline CDR1 is SGHAT and CDR2 FQDESV (reference sequence).

This clonotype turned up a few times. This sequence joins TRBV5-6 and TRBJ2-5, with a possible D match to TRBD2 (6 bases). There are 16 residues in the CDR3. Germline CDR1 SGHDT, CDR2 YYEEEE. Trimming took 4 bases from V and 4 from J, leaving 20 bases between them. The CDR3 reads CASSHAGPNRGETQYF. CDR3 sequence (DNA): TGTGCCAGCAGCCACGCGGGGCCAAATCGAGGAGAGACCCAGTACTTC.

This clonotype has a count of ten or more. The chain carries TRBV28 and TRBJ1-2; D gene unclear. In germline, CDR1 is MDHEN, CDR2 SYDVKM. The V gene lost 3 bases and the J gene lost 4 bases, with 12 bases spanning the gap. This CDR3 is 14 amino acids long. The CDR3 DNA reads as TGTGCCAGCAGTTTGAGCAGCCCGGTCTATGGCTACACCTTC. Protein sequence: CASSLSSPVYGYTF.

This sequence joins TRBV12-3 or TRBV12-4 and TRBJ2-1; a weak D match, TRBD2 (6 bases). The CDR3 covers 15 residues. V lost 9 bases, J lost 12 bases, and 27 bases lay in between. The CDR3 DNA follows: TGTGCCAGTCGACTAAACATAGTATCCCTGGGGGGGCAGTTCTTC. Its translation: CASRLNIVSLGGQFF.

This clonotype was counted only a few times. This chain links TRBV5-1 with TRBJ2-6; possibly TRBD2 for D (5 bases). CDR3 length: 14 amino acids. Germline-derived CDR1 and CDR2 are SGHRS and YFSETQ. V lost 4 bases and J lost 0, with 5 bases in between. The CDR3 bases are TGCGCCAGCAGCGGAGGCTCTGGGGCCAACGTCCTGACTTTC. Translated: CASSGGSGANVLTF.

This clonotype was detected many times. V usage is TRBV28 and J usage is TRBJ2-5, with D uncertain. Germline-derived CDR1 and CDR2 are MDHEN and SYDVKM. This CDR3 has 13 amino acids. Trimming took off 6 bases at V and 5 bases at J, with 13 bases between the two ends. For the CDR3, the DNA is TGTGCCAGCAGACCCCGTTTCGCGGAGACCCAGTACTTC. Translation gives CASRPRFAETQYF.

The table lists this clonotype with a few counts. The rearrangement joins TRBV12-3 or TRBV12-4 to TRBJ2-7; D perhaps matches TRBD1 (5 bases). The V and J ends lost 4 bases and 1 base respectively, with 8 bases between them. The CDR3 has 13 residues. The CDR3, as DNA: TGTGCCAGCAGTTCAGGGTTTTCCTACGAGCAGTACTTC. It is translated as CASSSGFSYEQYF.

This clonotype came up many times. V usage is TRBV12-3 or TRBV12-4 and J usage is TRBJ2-1, with 7 bases that match TRBD1. The CDR3 covers 13 residues. Unmatched junction bases numbered 4, after V lost 8 bases and J lost 3 bases. The CDR3 sequence: CASQGTDYNEQFF. CDR3 nucleotides: TGTGCCAGCCAAGGGACAGACTACAATGAGCAGTTCTTC.

The rearrangement joins TRBV19 to TRBJ2-7; 10 nucleotides match TRBD1. Germline values: CDR1 LNHDA, CDR2 SQIVND (reference sequence). The CDR3 runs to 14 residues. Trimming took 10 bases from V and 3 from J; bases not matched to a gene: 9. The CDR3 sequence is CATQAGTGDYEQYF. CDR3 bases: TGTGCCACCCAGGCCGGGACAGGGGACTACGAGCAGTACTTC.

The genes are TRBV12-3 or TRBV12-4 and TRBJ2-5; TRBD2 matches 8 bases. CDR3 length: 13 amino acids. Unmatched junction bases numbered 6, after V lost 6 bases and J lost 6 bases. This CDR3 is CASSLSGGQTQYF. Here the CDR3 DNA reads TGTGCCAGCAGCCTAAGCGGGGGTCAGACCCAGTACTTC.

This clonotype was detected many times. The chain links TRBV7-9 to TRBJ1-2, with unresolved D. Trimming stripped 5 bases from V and 4 bases from J, with 17 bases between. CDR1 and CDR2 (germline): SEHNR, FQNEAQ (reference sequence). The CDR3 is 15 residues long. DNA of the CDR3: TGTGCCAGCAGCCCCGCGGACCGACCCACCTATGGCTACACCTTC. Protein sequence: CASSPADRPTYGYTF.

This clonotype was seen repeatedly, ten times or more. This chain joins TRBV28 and TRBJ2-7; 8 bases map to TRBD1. Germline V CDR1 and CDR2: MDHEN, SYDVKM. The CDR3 runs 19 residues. Trimming took 4 bases from V and 0 from J; bases not matched to a gene: 17. CDR3 sequence reads: CASSSLVQGASPPSYEQYF. Written as DNA, the CDR3 is TGTGCCAGCAGTTCATTAGTGCAGGGGGCATCACCCCCCTCCTACGAGCAGTACTTC. The full variable domain, rest sourced from reference TRBV28 and TRBJ2-7, is DVKVTQSSRYLVKRTGEKVFLECVQDMDHENMFWYRQDPGLGLRLIYFSYDVKMKEKGDIPEGYSVSREKKERFSLILESASTNQTSMYLCASSSLVQGASPPSYEQYFGPGTRLTVT.

Many counts were recorded for this clonotype. The V and J genes are TRBV20-1 and TRBJ2-1; D is perhaps TRBD1 or TRBD2 (5 bases each). Germline V gene sequence: CDR1 DFQATT, CDR2 SNEGSKA (reference sequence). The CDR3 length is 16 residues. Trimming removed 2 bases from V and 5 bases from J, with 19 bases in between. CDR3: CSARPSGAGRHNEQFF. Here the CDR3 DNA reads TGCAGTGCTAGACCCAGCGGCGCAGGGAGACACAATGAGCAGTTCTTC.

The chain uses TRBV5-6 and TRBJ1-1; TRBD1 matches at 10 bases. The ends lost 4 bases at V and 1 base at J; junction bases unmatched: 13. CDR1 and CDR2 from the germline V gene are SGHDT and YYEEEE. The CDR3 consists of 18 residues. CDR3 coding DNA: TGTGCCAGCAGCCCCTTCTGGGACAGGGGAAAGTGGAACACTGAAGCTTTCTTT. Amino acids: CASSPFWDRGKWNTEAFF.

This clonotype was observed a few times. The chain employs TRBV6-1 and TRBJ1-5; D not resolved. V was pared by 2 bases and J by 9 bases, with 8 bases between. Looked up from germline, CDR1 is MNHNS and CDR2 is SASEGT. The CDR3 consists of 12 residues. For the CDR3, the DNA is TGTGCCAGCAGTGAAAATCTACCGCCCCAGCATTTT. It is translated as CASSENLPPQHF.

As concerns this clonotype: A read error is the likely source, as a far larger clone sits one nucleotide away. The genes are TRBV2 and TRBJ1-1, with D unresolved. V was shortened by 8 bases and J by 0 bases, with 4 bases between the two germline ends. There are 11 residues in the CDR3. CDR1 is SNHLY and CDR2 is FYNNEI in the germline V gene. CDR3 DNA sequence: TGTGCCAGCCCGGTGAACACTGAAGCTTTCTTT. Translation gives CASPVNTEAFF.